This T cell receptor beta chain was profiled in a study of blood T cells in healthy people across ages. Study-wide points: No one knew whether donors had CMV, which possibly confounded expanded clonotype changes. Calculation of diversity from one million T cells yielded estimates considered to be underestimates.

Using a J-beta primer mix together with a sample-barcoded 5' primer, a second PCR was run for roughly 7 to 12 cycles. TCRdb passed the 5' RACE reads through MiXCR, listing each CDR3 protein once. The sample records under 2,000,000 distinct CDR3 sequences, around 48% being singletons. The germline V and J ends were trimmed by 1 base and 1 base, with 16 bases remaining between them. Germline V CDR1 and CDR2: LGHNA, YNFKEQ. CDR3 length: 17 amino acids. As regards this clonotype: No antigen is known for it.

The receptor's source is a woman aged 40 to 55 in good health. Source material: blood. J is TRBJ2-5 and V is TRBV4-2; maybe TRBD2 (6 bases). CDR3 region: CASSQGQRVKGQETQYF. In DNA, the CDR3 is TGTGCCAGCAGCCAAGGGCAGCGGGTTAAGGGCCAAGAGACCCAGTACTTC.